This TCR beta chain was identified in a study of blood T cell repertoires in COVID-19 (dated by TCRdb to 2020 to 2021). General notes on the study: Samples from collaborators originated in the United States, Italy and Spain and spanned both the acute and convalescent phases of COVID-19. Sample metadata almost always included a de-identified subject ID, COVID-19 status, age in years and sex. Subjects who had been exposed to COVID-19, were actively infected with it, or had recovered from it provided the deeply sampled blood TCRbeta repertoires that made up the dataset. The material from the prospective study consisted of cDNA or gDNA derived from T cells, B-cell-depleted T cells, or PBMCs. Samples came from the ongoing ImmuneRACE study (first 160 participants) plus 1,254 subjects from 6 global collaborators. Where HLA class I and class II types were available, the types were taken from metadata supplied by the sample provider, not from assay-based typing. The repertoires were made available in a free public database intended to serve as a resource for research on the immune response to SARS-CoV-2. Summary of the overall study and its limitations: The amount of clinical and demographic metadata varied by source and participant and was provided uncurated.

Collaborating institutions collected whole blood in K2EDTA tubes following their own protocols. For TCRbeta analysis, collaborator samples were shipped as frozen whole blood, as isolated PBMCs, or as DNA extracted from either sample type. Spanning cysteine to phenylalanine, the CDR3 consists of 13 amino acids. The only DNA kept is the CDR3, 39 bases in frame from the first base. Ends trimmed: V by 4 bases, J by 12 bases; bases unmatched to a gene: 6. Comment on this clone: It lacks a known antigen. Within one base of it there is no much larger clone, and no base qualities were kept.

TCRbeta CDR3 regions were amplified from genomic DNA by means of the immunoSEQ Assay, a bias-controlled multiplex PCR. For the original study's pipeline: Within the assay, amplification of reference gene primers was used to estimate how many nucleated cells each sample contained. Sequence reads were collapsed and filtered to measure the absolute abundance of every unique TCRbeta CDR3 rearrangement. For each sample, productive Simpson clonality was calculated by taking the square root of Simpson's diversity index across productive rearrangements. TCRdb provides this immuneACCESS table in a form limited to in-frame rearrangements. Some clones are lacking; in checked studies, under half of them reflect an unresolved V gene, and why the rest are absent is not known. V and J calls and clone size are copied from that table; D and trimming were computed from the DNA. Counted in this sample were around 380,000 clones; roughly 77% of them appeared once. Clones ranked in the top ten supply about 1.2% of the sample.

Sequenced sample: peripheral blood. This receptor was obtained from a human donor with acute or convalescent COVID-19. The donor label of this sample is uncertain. The rearranged segments are TRBV12-3 or TRBV12-4 and TRBJ2-7, with 13 bases matching TRBD2. The sequenced DNA: TGTGCCAGCAGTTACAAGACTAGCGGGAGGCGGTACTTC. Its protein reads: CASSYKTSGRRYF.